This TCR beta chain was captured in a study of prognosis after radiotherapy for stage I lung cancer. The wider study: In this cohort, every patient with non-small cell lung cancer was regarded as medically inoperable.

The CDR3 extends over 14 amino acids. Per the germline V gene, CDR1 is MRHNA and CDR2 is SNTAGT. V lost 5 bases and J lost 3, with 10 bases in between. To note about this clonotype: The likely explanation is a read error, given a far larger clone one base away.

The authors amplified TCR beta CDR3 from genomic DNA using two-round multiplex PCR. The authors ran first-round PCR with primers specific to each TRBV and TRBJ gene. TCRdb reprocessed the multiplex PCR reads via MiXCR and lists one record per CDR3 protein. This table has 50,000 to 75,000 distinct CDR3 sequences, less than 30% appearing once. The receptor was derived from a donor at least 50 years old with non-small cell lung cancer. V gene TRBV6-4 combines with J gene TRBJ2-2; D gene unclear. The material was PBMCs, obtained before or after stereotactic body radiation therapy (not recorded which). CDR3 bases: TGTGCCAGCAGTCCAGTACAGTACACCGGGGAGCTGTTTTTT. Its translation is CASSPVQYTGELFF.